These 32 T cell receptor beta chains originate from one sample sequenced in a study of cytomegalovirus exposure and HLA in healthy donors. This PCR relied on a set of 60 Vbeta primers and 13 Jbeta primers. Sequenced by immunoSEQ multiplex PCR; TCRdb stores in-frame clones only, minus some. The profile shows 95,000 to 150,000 clones, 70% to 85% of them singletons. The sequenced sample was PBMCs. These TCRs come from a man between 35 and 55 years old in good health and CMV-seropositive.

This clone has more than one count but fewer than ten. This sequence joins TRBV10-3 and TRBJ2-1, with 7 bases identical to TRBD2. CDR1 is ENHRY, CDR2 SYGVKD, per germline. This CDR3 has 14 residues. Trimming cost V 7 bases and J 9 bases; bases outside gene matches: 12. DNA for the CDR3: TGTGCCATCAAGCGGCTAGCGGAGTCGGGTGAGCAGTTCTTC. Translating gives CAIKRLAESGEQFF.

The CDR3 DNA sequence: TGTGCCAGCAGTGAACAGGGGATAAAGAACACTGAAGCTTTCTTT. Its translation: CASSEQGIKNTEAFF. This chain connects TRBV2 to TRBJ1-1, with a tentative D call TRBD1 (6 bases). Trimming removed 2 bases from V and 1 base from J, with 11 bases in between. The CDR3 is 15 amino acids. From germline, CDR1 is SNHLY and CDR2 FYNNEI.

J is TRBJ2-7 and V is TRBV27, with D possibly TRBD2 on 5 matching bases. V lost 6 bases and J lost 2, with 11 bases in between. Germline CDR1 is MNHEY and CDR2 is SMNVEV (reference sequence). This CDR3 has 13 residues. The DNA for the CDR3 is TGTGCCAGCAGGGAGGACGGGGCCTACGAGCAGTACTTC. Translation gives CASREDGAYEQYF.

The chain uses TRBV30 and TRBJ1-1; 9 positions agree with TRBD1. CDR3 length: 14 residues. Germline V gene lookup returns CDR1 GTSNPN and CDR2 SVGIG (reference sequence). The trim removed 2 bases at V and 1 base at J, leaving 2 bases unmatched. Here the CDR3 DNA reads TGTGCCTGGAGTACAGGGGGCTGGAACACTGAAGCTTTCTTT. It codes for CAWSTGGWNTEAFF.

The chain employs TRBV2 and TRBJ1-5; D is uncertain. The CDR3 loop spans 14 amino acids. V gave up 0 bases and J gave up 11 bases, with 14 bases separating them. Looked up from germline, CDR1 is SNHLY and CDR2 is FYNNEI. The CDR3 region is CASSEALGVGAQHF. CDR3 bases: TGTGCCAGCAGTGAAGCGCTCGGGGTCGGGGCCCAGCATTTT.

The rearrangement uses TRBV2 and TRBJ1-3; tentatively, D is TRBD1 (5 bases). With 2 bases removed from V and 0 bases from J, the gap between germline ends came to 11 bases. The CDR3 extends over 16 amino acids. Germline V CDR1 and CDR2: SNHLY, FYNNEI. The CDR3: CASSEWGVSSGNTIYF. The CDR3 region has the DNA TGTGCCAGCAGTGAATGGGGGGTGAGCTCTGGAAACACCATATATTTT.

This rearrangement joins TRBV5-1 to TRBJ1-5; D uncertain. V dropped 2 bases and J dropped 5 bases, with 8 bases sitting between them. The CDR3 length is 13 residues. Germline V gene data show CDR1 as SGHRS and CDR2 as YFSETQ. This chain's CDR3 is CASSFTGDQPQHF. The CDR3 DNA follows: TGCGCCAGCAGCTTTACCGGGGATCAGCCCCAGCATTTT.

This clone showed up just a few times. This chain joins TRBV25-1 and TRBJ2-7; no definite D call. The CDR3 extends over 14 amino acids. Looked up from germline, CDR1 is MGHDK and CDR2 is SYGVNS. V lost 1 base, J lost 4 bases, and 11 bases lay in between. The chain's CDR3 is CASSEFSSGYEQYF. CDR3 nucleotides: TGTGCCAGCAGTGAATTCTCATCGGGTTACGAGCAGTACTTC.

CDR3 region: CAIRVGLAQETQYF. The CDR3 DNA reads TGTGCCATCAGAGTGGGACTGGCCCAGGAGACCCAGTACTTC. V and J are TRBV10-3 and TRBJ2-5, with D possibly matching TRBD2 (6 bases). The CDR3 has 14 residues. CDR1 and CDR2 from the germline V gene are ENHRY and SYGVKD. V shed 6 bases and J shed 5 bases, with 16 bases lying between them.

This clone was seen more than once but under ten times. Other DNA variants within this sample encode the same CDR3. The gene calls are TRBV5-4 and TRBJ2-5, with a possible D match to TRBD1 (5 bases). The CDR3 spans 13 residues. Germline CDR1 SGHNT, CDR2 YYREEE (reference sequence). Trimming pared 0 bases from V and 5 bases from J, leaving 8 bases between. The CDR3: CASSLEGRETQYF. For the CDR3, the DNA is TGTGCCAGCAGCTTGGAGGGGCGGGAGACCCAGTACTTC.

The chain combines TRBV4-2 with TRBJ1-3; D ambiguous. V was shortened by 4 bases and J by 4 bases, with 11 bases between the two germline ends. CDR1 and CDR2 from the germline V gene are LGHNA and YNFKEQ. CDR3 length: 14 residues. CDR3 sequence (DNA): TGTGCCAGCAGCCGAGATAGCCAGGGAAACACCATATATTTT. Translation gives CASSRDSQGNTIYF.

The genes are TRBV28 and TRBJ2-1, with TRBD1 identical over 7 bases. The trim removed 3 bases at V and 5 bases at J, leaving 10 bases unmatched. The CDR3 loop spans 16 amino acids. Looked up from germline, CDR1 is MDHEN and CDR2 is SYDVKM. The CDR3 region has the DNA TGTGCCAGCAGTTTTCCTCAGACAGGGCAGGACAATGAGCAGTTCTTC. Amino acids: CASSFPQTGQDNEQFF.

CDR3 in DNA: TGTGCCAGCAGCTCTCCGACAGACTACAATGAGCAGTTCTTC. Protein sequence: CASSSPTDYNEQFF. The chain has TRBV7-9 and TRBJ2-1, with D perhaps TRBD1 (5 bases). The length of the CDR3 is 14 residues. The V and J ends lost 4 bases and 3 bases respectively, with 10 bases between them. The germline V gene has CDR1 SEHNR and CDR2 FQNEAQ (reference sequence).

The genes are TRBV27 and TRBJ2-7; the match to TRBD2 covers 7 bases. Germline V CDR1 and CDR2: MNHEY, SMNVEV (reference sequence). This CDR3 has 14 amino acids. J was trimmed by 5 bases and V by 6 bases; bases with no gene match: 10. Written as DNA, the CDR3 is TGTGCCAGCAGACCCGGGACGGGAGGAAACGAGCAGTACTTC. It codes for CASRPGTGGNEQYF.

The J gene is TRBJ2-1, the V gene TRBV4-2, with 9 bases that match TRBD1. Looked up from germline, CDR1 is LGHNA and CDR2 is YNFKEQ. J lost 5 bases, V lost 2 bases, and 7 bases had no gene match. The length of the CDR3 is 16 residues. CDR3 sequence reads: CASSQRGQGANNEQFF. In DNA form, the CDR3 reads TGTGCCAGCAGCCAACGGGGACAGGGCGCGAACAATGAGCAGTTCTTC.

The V call is TRBV19, the J call TRBJ1-2; D not certain. V lost 5 bases to trimming and J lost 6 bases, with 16 bases between them. Per the germline V gene, CDR1 is LNHDA and CDR2 is SQIVND (reference sequence). The length of the CDR3 is 14 residues. CDR3 bases: TGTGCCAGTAGTTCCCAGGTCCCAATGCATGGCTACACCTTC. Translated, it gives CASSSQVPMHGYTF.

The CDR3 DNA reads as TGTGCCAGCAGTCGAACAGGGTTGGGTAATCAGCCCCAGCATTTT. Residues: CASSRTGLGNQPQHF. The chain uses TRBV6-5 and TRBJ1-5, with D perhaps TRBD1 (6 bases). The CDR3 loop spans 15 amino acids. Germline V gene data show CDR1 as MNHEY and CDR2 as SVGAGI. The V end lost 5 bases, the J end lost 4 bases, and 15 bases lay between the germline ends.

This sequence joins TRBV30 and TRBJ1-5, with TRBD1 as a possible D gene (5 bases). Germline V gives CDR1 GTSNPN, CDR2 SVGIG (reference sequence). V shed 8 bases and J shed 1 base, with 9 bases lying between them. The CDR3 totals 12 residues. In nucleotides, the CDR3 is TGTGCCGTATCAGGGAGCAATCAGCCCCAGCATTTT. It codes for CAVSGSNQPQHF.

The rearrangement links TRBV28 to TRBJ1-1; TRBD1 matches at 11 bases. V gave up 7 bases and J gave up 7 bases; unmatched junction bases: 8. The CDR3 sequence is 14 residues long. Germline V gene lookup returns CDR1 MDHEN and CDR2 SYDVKM. The CDR3 here is CASTLDRGQGEAFF. The CDR3 region has the DNA TGTGCCAGCACTCTGGACAGGGGGCAGGGTGAAGCTTTCTTT. The full variable domain, its missing parts supplied by reference TRBV28 and TRBJ1-1, is DVKVTQSSRYLVKRTGEKVFLECVQDMDHENMFWYRQDPGLGLRLIYFSYDVKMKEKGDIPEGYSVSREKKERFSLILESASTNQTSMYLCASTLDRGQGEAFFGQGTRLTVV.

There are a few counts of this clone. This chain joins TRBV21-1 and TRBJ2-2; TRBD2, the table's D call, was not compared with the DNA. TRBV21-1 is assigned pseudogene status. This CDR3 contains 17 residues. The CDR3 reads CASSKDFSGRSAGELFF. DNA of the CDR3: TGTGCCAGCAGCAAAGATTTTAGCGGGAGGAGCGCCGGGGAGCTGTTTTTT.

This clone showed up just once. This chain links TRBV6-9 with TRBJ1-5; TRBD1 matches 8 bases. Unmatched junction bases numbered 12, after V lost 10 bases and J lost 1 base. Per germline, CDR1 MNHGY and CDR2 SVAAGI. CDR3 length: 16 amino acids. The CDR3 bases are TGTGCCATACTTGGACAGGGACTTAAAAGCAATCAGCCCCAGCATTTT. Translated, it gives CAILGQGLKSNQPQHF.

The chain uses TRBV29-1 and TRBJ1-2; TRBD1 matches at 8 bases. Germline V gene sequence: CDR1 SQVTM, CDR2 ANQGSEA. V was clipped by 5 bases and J by 6 bases; unmatched bases: 11. The CDR3 has 14 residues. The CDR3 coding sequence is TGCAGCGTTCCATTTCAGGGGGCGCAGGATGGCTACACCTTC. Encoded protein: CSVPFQGAQDGYTF.

This chain uses TRBV5-1 with TRBJ2-5, with TRBD1 matching over 7 bases. The V segment lost 0 bases and the J segment 0 bases; nucleotides outside the gene matches: 2. Germline CDR1 and CDR2: SGHRS and YFSETQ. The CDR3 consists of 15 residues. The CDR3 is CASSLAQGYQETQYF. The CDR3 region has the DNA TGCGCCAGCAGCTTGGCACAGGGGTACCAAGAGACCCAGTACTTC. Complete variable domain (other parts from reference TRBV5-1 and TRBJ2-5): KAGVTQTPRYLIKTRGQQVTLSCSPISGHRSVSWYQQTPGQGLQFLFEYFSETQRNKGNFPGRFSGRQFSNSRSEMNVSTLELGDSALYLCASSLAQGYQETQYFGPGTRLLVL.

V usage is TRBV11-3 and J usage is TRBJ2-6, with D perhaps TRBD2 (6 bases). Germline V gene data show CDR1 as SGHNT and CDR2 as YENEEA. The CDR3 has 15 amino acids. With 5 bases removed from V and 4 bases from J, the gap between germline ends came to 12 bases. The CDR3 nucleotides read TGTGCCAGCAGCAAAGGAGGGCTCGGGGCCAACGTCCTGACTTTC. The encoded protein is CASSKGGLGANVLTF.

This rearrangement joins TRBV11-1 to TRBJ1-1; D is ambiguous. The length of the CDR3 is 13 residues. In germline, CDR1 is SGHAT, CDR2 FQDESV (reference sequence). V was clipped by 6 bases and J by 4 bases, with 12 bases between them. The CDR3 loop is CASSTSTGTEAFF. The CDR3 nucleotides read TGTGCCAGCAGTACCTCAACCGGCACTGAAGCTTTCTTT. Full variable domain (remainder filled in from reference TRBV11-1 and TRBJ1-1): EAEVAQSPRYKITEKSQAVAFWCDPISGHATLYWYRQILGQGPELLVQFQDESVVDDSQLPKDRFSAERLKGVDSTLKIQPAELGDSAMYLCASSTSTGTEAFFGQGTRLTVV.

This clone was seen only a few times. The rearrangement uses TRBV7-7 and TRBJ2-2, with D maybe TRBD2 (5 bases). V lost 5 bases and J lost 6, with 16 bases in between. The germline V gene encodes CDR1 SSHAT and CDR2 FNYEAQ (reference sequence). CDR3 length: 15 amino acids. DNA of the CDR3: TGTGCCAGCAGCCAATCTACTAGTCCCGCCGGGGAGCTGTTTTTT. This codes for CASSQSTSPAGELFF.

The rearrangement joins TRBV28 to TRBJ1-2; TRBD1 is a possible D gene (6 bases). The length of the CDR3 is 13 residues. The V and J ends lost 7 bases and 8 bases respectively, with 17 bases between them. CDR1 is MDHEN and CDR2 is SYDVKM in the germline V gene. In DNA, the CDR3 is TGTGCCAGCACCGAGACATCAGGGGACGGCTACACCTTC. Its protein is CASTETSGDGYTF.

V is TRBV6-5 and J is TRBJ1-6; no definite D call. Germline CDR1 is MNHEY and CDR2 is SVGAGI. Trimming left V 4 bases short and J 6 bases short, with 10 bases between. This CDR3 is 14 amino acids long. The CDR3 DNA follows: TGTGCCAGCAGTTCGGCGGTTATTAATTCACCCCTCCACTTT. Translating gives CASSSAVINSPLHF.

The rearrangement joins TRBV6-5 to TRBJ2-5, with TRBD2 matching 9 bases. CDR3 length: 15 amino acids. Germline CDR1 MNHEY, CDR2 SVGAGI. The J segment lost 2 bases and the V segment lost 8 bases, leaving 9 bases of the junction unmatched. The CDR3 loop reads CASVRVAGVQETQYF. DNA of the CDR3: TGTGCCAGCGTCCGGGTAGCGGGAGTGCAAGAGACCCAGTACTTC.

The chain is built from TRBV27 and TRBJ1-5; 9 bases match TRBD1. Germline CDR1 and CDR2: MNHEY and SMNVEV (reference sequence). V lost 5 bases and J lost 6; bases outside the gene matches: 14. The CDR3 has 17 amino acids. In DNA, the CDR3 is TGTGCCAGCAGTCATCCCCGGGACAGGGTAGCGAGTCAGCCCCAGCATTTT. The encoded protein is CASSHPRDRVASQPQHF.

This chain links TRBV7-3 with TRBJ2-7, with 11 bases fitting TRBD2. This CDR3 comprises 15 residues. The germline gives CDR1 SGHTA, CDR2 FQGTGA. V was clipped by 1 base and J by 5 bases; unmatched bases: 4. This CDR3 is CASSLRLAGINEQYF. The CDR3 coding sequence is TGTGCCAGCAGCTTAAGACTAGCGGGAATCAACGAGCAGTACTTC.

V is TRBV25-1 and J is TRBJ2-7; no reliable D call. This CDR3 region has 14 residues. Trimming cost V 7 bases and J 4 bases, with 17 bases left between them. CDR1 is MGHDK, CDR2 SYGVNS, per germline. The CDR3 coding sequence is TGTGCCAGCACCGGTCCCGGTCCCTTATACGAGCAGTACTTC. As protein: CASTGPGPLYEQYF.